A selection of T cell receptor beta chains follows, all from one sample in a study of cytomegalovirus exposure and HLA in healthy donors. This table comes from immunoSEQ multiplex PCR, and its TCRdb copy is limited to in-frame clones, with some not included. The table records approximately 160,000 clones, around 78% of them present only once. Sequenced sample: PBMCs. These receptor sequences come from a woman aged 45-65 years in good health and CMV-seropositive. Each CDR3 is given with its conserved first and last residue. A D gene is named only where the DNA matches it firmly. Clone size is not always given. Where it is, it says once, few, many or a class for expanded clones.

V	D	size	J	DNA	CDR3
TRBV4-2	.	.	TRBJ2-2	TGTGCCAGCAGCCAAGAAGGAGGGGCCCGAAACACCGGGGAGCTGTTTTTT	CASSQEGGARNTGELFF
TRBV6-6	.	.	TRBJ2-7	TGTGCCAGCAGCACGGGTTCCTACGAGCAGTACTTC	CASSTGSYEQYF
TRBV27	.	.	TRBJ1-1	TGTGCCAGCAGCCTTCTGACGATGGGGGGGGCTAGGGAAGCTTTCTTT	CASSLLTMGGAREAFF
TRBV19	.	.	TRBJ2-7	TGTGCCAGTAGTATGTCAGGTTACTACGAGCAGTACTTC	CASSMSGYYEQYF
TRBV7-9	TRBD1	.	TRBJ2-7	TGTTCCAGCAGCGGCGGACAGGGGGTCTTCTCCTACGAGCAGTACTTC	CSSSGGQGVFSYEQYF
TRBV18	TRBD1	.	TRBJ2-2	TGTGCCAGCTCACCTGGACAGGAGAACACCGGGGAGCTGTTTTTT	CASSPGQENTGELFF
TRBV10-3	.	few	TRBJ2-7	TGTGCCATCAGGAAAACAGGGTACCCCTACGAGCAGTACTTC	CAIRKTGYPYEQYF
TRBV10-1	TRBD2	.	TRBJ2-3	TGCGCCAGCAGTGGTAGCGGGGGCCCCTTCGTTACGCAGTATTTT	CASSGSGGPFVTQYF
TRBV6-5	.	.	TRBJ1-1	TGTGCCAGCACCAGGGGCGTTAACACTGAAGCTTTCTTT	CASTRGVNTEAFF
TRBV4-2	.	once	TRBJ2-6	TGTGCCAGCAGCCACCCGGGGGGGGCCAACGTCCTGACTTTC	CASSHPGGANVLTF